Presented here are 20 T cell receptor beta chains from one specimen sequenced in a study of CD8+ T cells in alopecia areata. Extracted from the samples, RNA was reverse transcribed into cDNA to serve as the sequencing template. Assay: immunoSEQ multiplex PCR; the TCRdb copy retains only in-frame clones and omits some. The repertoire consists of around 140,000 clones, with 87% occurring once and the leading ten covering about 15%. The sample here was CD8+ T cells sorted from blood, taken at week 0. The receptors were gathered from a human donor with alopecia areata.

This sequence joins TRBV4-1 and TRBJ2-5; no clear D gene. The J call could be wrong; TRBJ2-7 is a better fit for the DNA end. The CDR3 contains 13 residues. Germline CDR1 reads MGHRA; CDR2 reads YSYEKL. The CDR3 reads CASSQESVVEQYF. The DNA for the CDR3 is TGCGCCAGCAGCCAAGAGTCAGTGGTCGAGCAGTACTTC.

The chain employs TRBV11-2 and TRBJ1-2, with D maybe TRBD1 (5 bases). The V and J ends lost 5 bases and 0 bases respectively, with 13 bases between them. In germline, CDR1 is SGHAT, CDR2 FQNNGV. This CDR3 is 15 amino acids long. The CDR3: CASSPGTATNYGYTF. In DNA, the CDR3 is TGTGCCAGCAGCCCGGGGACCGCTACTAACTATGGCTACACCTTC.

The V call is TRBV4-2, the J call TRBJ2-2, with unresolved D. This CDR3 is built from 15 residues. Trimming shortened V by 5 bases and J by 1 base, and 11 bases separated the two germline ends. Germline CDR1 is LGHNA and CDR2 is YNFKEQ. This chain's CDR3 is CASSEPSENTGELFF. CDR3 nucleotide sequence: TGTGCCAGCAGCGAACCCTCGGAGAACACCGGGGAGCTGTTTTTT.

This chain connects TRBV10-3 to TRBJ2-7, with unresolved D. CDR1 is ENHRY, CDR2 SYGVKD, per germline. CDR3 size: 15 residues. V was cut by 0 bases and J by 6 bases, with 15 bases left in between. CDR3 in amino acids: CAISESGAPPLEQYF. CDR3 sequence (DNA): TGTGCCATCAGTGAGTCGGGTGCCCCTCCGCTCGAGCAGTACTTC.

The chain is built from TRBV27 and TRBJ2-7, with 8 bases fitting TRBD1. CDR1 MNHEY and CDR2 SMNVEV come from the germline V gene (reference sequence). V lost 7 bases and J lost 4; bases outside the gene matches: 6. This CDR3 has 13 residues. CDR3 bases: TGTGCCAGCACCCCCGGGACAGGATACGAGCAGTACTTC. Translated: CASTPGTGYEQYF.

The gene calls are TRBV2 and TRBJ2-7, with 9 bases matching TRBD1. Germline V gives CDR1 SNHLY, CDR2 FYNNEI. Germline trimming cut 3 bases from V and 3 bases from J; bases unmatched to any gene: 3. The CDR3 spans 14 residues. DNA for the CDR3: TGTGCCAGCAGTGAGGGGACAGGGTACTACGAGCAGTACTTC. As protein: CASSEGTGYYEQYF.

The chain is built from TRBV7-9 and TRBJ2-7; D gene unclear. V lost 0 bases and J 7 bases, leaving 10 bases between the germline ends. The germline CDR1 and CDR2 sequences are SEHNR and FQNEAQ (reference sequence). This CDR3 is built from 13 residues. CDR3 coding DNA: TGTGCCAGCAGCTTAGCGGGAAACGTGGAGCAGTACTTC. It specifies CASSLAGNVEQYF.

V gene TRBV7-2 combines with J gene TRBJ2-1; tentative D call: TRBD2 (6 bases). Trimming shortened V by 10 bases and J by 1 base, and 11 bases separated the two germline ends. The CDR3 runs 13 residues. Germline CDR1 SGHTA, CDR2 FQGNSA. The chain's CDR3 is CATNSGSYNEQFF. CDR3 nucleotides: TGTGCCACCAATAGCGGTTCCTACAATGAGCAGTTCTTC.

The rearrangement links TRBV29-1 to TRBJ2-3, with D perhaps matching TRBD2 (7 bases). Trimming removed 6 bases at V and 2 bases at J, with 12 bases between. The CDR3 has 13 residues. Germline CDR1 SQVTM, CDR2 ANQGSEA. The CDR3 protein is CSVLGGPTDTQYF. The CDR3 bases are TGCAGCGTACTCGGGGGGCCCACAGATACGCAGTATTTT.

This chain joins TRBV19 and TRBJ1-1; D gene uncertain. CDR1 is LNHDA, CDR2 SQIVND, per germline (reference sequence). Trimming took off 5 bases at V and 5 bases at J, with 15 bases between the two ends. This CDR3 has 14 residues. The CDR3: CASSFEKAQTEAFF. In DNA form, the CDR3 reads TGTGCCAGTAGTTTTGAGAAGGCACAAACTGAAGCTTTCTTT.

Of note for this clone: Other DNA sequences from this sample encode an identical CDR3 as well. The chain links TRBV5-1 to TRBJ2-3; 8 bases line up with TRBD1. There are 14 residues in the CDR3. The V segment lost 4 bases and the J segment 5 bases; nucleotides outside the gene matches: 6. Looked up from germline, CDR1 is SGHRS and CDR2 is YFSETQ. The CDR3 region is CASSPGTGGDTQYF. The CDR3 region has the DNA TGCGCCAGCAGCCCGGGGACAGGAGGAGATACGCAGTATTTT.

This sequence joins TRBV19 and TRBJ2-1; TRBD1 matches 11 bases. The ends lost 3 bases at V and 7 bases at J; junction bases unmatched: 8. The CDR3 sequence is 16 residues long. Per the germline V gene, CDR1 is LNHDA and CDR2 is SQIVND (reference sequence). The CDR3 protein is CASSMVPGQGDNEQFF. The CDR3 nucleotides are TGTGCCAGTAGTATGGTTCCGGGACAGGGGGATAATGAGCAGTTCTTC. Supplemented by reference TRBV19 and TRBJ2-1, the full variable domain reads DGGITQSPKYLFRKEGQNVTLSCEQNLNHDAMYWYRQDPGQGLRLIYYSQIVNDFQKGDIAEGYSVSREKKESFPLTVTSAQKNPTAFYLCASSMVPGQGDNEQFFGPGTRLTVL.

The chain is built from TRBV2 and TRBJ2-7, with D perhaps TRBD1 or TRBD2 (5 bases each). The CDR3 covers 13 residues. Per germline, CDR1 SNHLY and CDR2 FYNNEI. The V and J ends lost 9 bases and 2 bases respectively, with 14 bases between them. This chain's CDR3 is CASTGTETYEQYF. The CDR3 DNA sequence: TGTGCCAGTACCGGGACCGAGACCTACGAGCAGTACTTC.

This chain uses TRBV11-2 with TRBJ2-7; possibly TRBD2 for D (5 bases). CDR3 length equals 15 residues. From germline, CDR1 is SGHAT and CDR2 FQNNGV. Trimming removed 3 bases at V and 5 bases at J, with 17 bases between. The chain's CDR3 is CASSLRKLPGDEQYF. DNA of the CDR3: TGTGCCAGCAGCTTGCGGAAACTACCCGGGGACGAGCAGTACTTC.

The CDR3 region is CSVEDQQGEETQYF. CDR3 DNA sequence: TGCAGCGTTGAAGATCAACAGGGAGAAGAGACCCAGTACTTC. V usage is TRBV29-1 and J usage is TRBJ2-5, with D tentatively TRBD1 (6 bases). The CDR3 contains 14 residues. V was cut by 0 bases and J by 3 bases, with 11 bases left in between. CDR1 is SQVTM and CDR2 is ANQGSEA in the germline V gene.

The chain carries TRBV12-5 and TRBJ1-5; D ambiguous. CDR3 length equals 20 residues. The V gene lost 3 bases and the J gene lost 3 bases, with 27 bases spanning the gap. Germline V gene sequence: CDR1 LGHNT, CDR2 FRNRAP. In DNA, the CDR3 is TGTGCTAGTGGTTTCCTAAACGGGTGGGGAGCTTCCCTAGACAATCAGCCCCAGCATTTT. Translation gives CASGFLNGWGASLDNQPQHF.

The chain uses TRBV5-6 and TRBJ2-3, with a tentative D call TRBD1 (6 bases). From germline, CDR1 is SGHDT and CDR2 YYEEEE. V was clipped by 4 bases and J by 9 bases, with 12 bases between them. This CDR3 contains 12 residues. CDR3 sequence reads: CASSPGQTTQYF. The DNA of the CDR3 is TGTGCCAGCAGCCCAGGACAGACAACGCAGTATTTT.

The V gene is TRBV2, the J gene TRBJ2-2, with D unresolved. V dropped 8 bases and J dropped 4 bases, with 14 bases sitting between them. Germline assignment: CDR1 SNHLY and CDR2 FYNNEI. CDR3 length: 14 amino acids. DNA of the CDR3: TGTGCCAGCCCAGGACGACCCGGCACCGGGGAGCTGTTTTTT. It yields the protein CASPGRPGTGELFF. The full variable domain, rest sourced from reference TRBV2 and TRBJ2-2, is EPEVTQTPSHQVTQMGQEVILRCVPISNHLYFYWYRQILGQKVEFLVSFYNNEISEKSEIFDDQFSVERPDGSNFTLKIRSTKLEDSAMYFCASPGRPGTGELFFGEGSRLTVL.

This chain uses TRBV9 with TRBJ2-1; weak D call: TRBD2 (5 bases). Between the trimmed V and J ends, which lost 0 bases and 3 bases, there was a span of 19 bases. The CDR3 covers 18 residues. Per germline, CDR1 SGDLS and CDR2 YYNGEE. CDR3 nucleotides: TGTGCCAGCAGCGTAGAGGAAGACCTAGCAGCGGTCTACAATGAGCAGTTCTTC. Its protein product is CASSVEEDLAAVYNEQFF.

This clone was recorded a few times. The V gene is TRBV30, the J gene TRBJ1-1; D remains ambiguous. CDR3 length: 13 amino acids. Looked up from germline, CDR1 is GTSNPN and CDR2 is SVGIG (reference sequence). V gave up 7 bases and J gave up 2 bases, with 14 bases separating them. Here the CDR3 DNA reads TGTGCCTACTCTGACGGAAGTAACACTGAAGCTTTCTTT. This gives the protein CAYSDGSNTEAFF.